The following is a TCR beta chain sequence with its context. Its antigen is unidentified. This record belongs to a study of blood T cells in healthy people across ages. The study, taken as a whole, reports: A roughly linear age-dependent decrease characterized TCR beta diversity per million T cells.

With 6 bases removed from V and 5 bases from J, the gap between germline ends came to 8 bases. The CDR3 has 12 amino acids. Germline-derived CDR1 and CDR2 are MNHEY and SVGAGI. A second roughly 6 to 12 cycle PCR used barcoded and J-beta primers. The template-switch adaptor was a 5' adaptor with 12 random nucleotides. It tagged each cDNA molecule. From the 5' RACE reads, TCRdb called clonotypes with MiXCR, one entry per CDR3 protein. The sample has approximately 400,000 distinct CDR3 sequences, 45% to 65% seen once. This receptor was obtained from a man aged 55 to 69 in good health. The source material was blood. V is TRBV6-5 and J is TRBJ2-1, with a weak D call TRBD1 (5 bases). The CDR3 loop is CASSRQNNEQFF. Here the CDR3 DNA reads TGTGCCAGCAGCCGACAGAACAATGAGCAGTTCTTC.